This T cell receptor beta chain was identified during a study of T cell responses to AZD1222 COVID-19 vaccine. CDR1 is SGDLS and CDR2 is YYNGEE in the germline V gene. With V trimmed by 4 bases and J by 6 bases, 10 bases remained unmatched. CDR3 length: 15 amino acids. Profiled with immunoSEQ multiplex PCR; TCRdb holds only in-frame clones, not every one. Of about 150,000 clones detected, approximately 86% appear once; the ten largest clones hold around 2.6%. Study-wide results and caveats: Spike-wide vaccine-associated CD4 TCRs dominated at 160-218 and 743-854. Samples come after the peak T cell response, not at day 14. Spike-specific TCR breadth and depth were elevated following two AZD1222 doses.

A single count supports this clone. The antigen remains unidentified. This clonotype originated in an adult in good health. The chain is built from TRBV9 and TRBJ2-1, with TRBD2 matching over 7 bases. The sample consisted of peripheral blood, taken on day 0 of AZD1222 vaccination. The CDR3 bases are TGTGCCAGCAGCCCTGGAGCGGGAACCTTCAATGAGCAGTTCTTC. This gives the protein CASSPGAGTFNEQFF.